This record looks at one TCR beta chain sequence and its context. Its cognate antigen is unknown. The data were obtained in a study of CD8 T cells in ankylosing spondylitis. TCRdb recomputed calls from the 5' RACE reads with MiXCR, one row per CDR3 protein. The table shows hundreds of thousands of distinct CDR3 sequences, with 10% to 15% occurring only once. This CDR3 region has 16 residues. Trimming took off 1 base at V and 2 bases at J, with 13 bases between the two ends. The germline CDR1 and CDR2 sequences are SGHTA and FQGNSA. Overall study results and limits: Earlier work had already found some motif variants in reactive arthritis synovial fluid and blood. Peripheral blood samples showed relatively rare disease-linked clones, and these clones were CD8+. Within ankylosing spondylitis blood, a TCR beta motif made up of fewer than ten highly homologous variants appeared to be characteristic.

Sequenced: blood, either unsorted or a sorted T cell fraction (not recorded which). The receptor's source is a male donor with ankylosing spondylitis. This chain uses TRBV7-2 with TRBJ2-3, with D possibly being TRBD1 or TRBD2 (5 bases each). The CDR3 spells CASSLVPGSYTDTQYF. The CDR3 DNA reads TGTGCCAGCAGCTTAGTCCCAGGGAGCTACACAGATACGCAGTATTTT.